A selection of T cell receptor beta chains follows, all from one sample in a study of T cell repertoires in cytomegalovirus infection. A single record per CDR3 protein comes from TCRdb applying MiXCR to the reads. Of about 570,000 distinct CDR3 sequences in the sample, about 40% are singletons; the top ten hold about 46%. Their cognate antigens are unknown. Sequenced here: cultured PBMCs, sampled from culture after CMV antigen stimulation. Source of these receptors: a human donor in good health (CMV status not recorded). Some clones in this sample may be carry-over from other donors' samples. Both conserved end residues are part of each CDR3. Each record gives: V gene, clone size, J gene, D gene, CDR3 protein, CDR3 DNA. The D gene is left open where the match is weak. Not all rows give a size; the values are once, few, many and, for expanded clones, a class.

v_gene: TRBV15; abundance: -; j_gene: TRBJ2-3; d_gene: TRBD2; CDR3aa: CATSPLTSGRADTQYF; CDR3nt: TGTGCCACCAGCCCATTGACTAGCGGGAGGGCAGATACGCAGTATTTT
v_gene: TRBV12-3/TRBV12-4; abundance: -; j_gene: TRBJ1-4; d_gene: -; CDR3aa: CASSQPQGSPAEKLFF; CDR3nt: TGTGCCAGCAGCCAACCCCAAGGATCGCCGGCTGAAAAACTGTTTTTT
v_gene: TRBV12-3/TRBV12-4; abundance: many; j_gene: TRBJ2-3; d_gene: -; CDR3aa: CASSPTRVGTDTQYF; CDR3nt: TGTGCCAGCAGCCCGACCAGGGTGGGCACAGATACGCAGTATTTT
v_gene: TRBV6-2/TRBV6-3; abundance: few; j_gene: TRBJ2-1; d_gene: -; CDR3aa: CASTPSGLDEQFF; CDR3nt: TGTGCCAGCACCCCCTCGGGGTTGGATGAGCAGTTCTTC
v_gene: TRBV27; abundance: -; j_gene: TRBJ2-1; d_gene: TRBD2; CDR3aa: CASAGTSGREEFF; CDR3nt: TGTGCCAGTGCCGGGACTAGCGGGAGGGAGGAGTTCTTC
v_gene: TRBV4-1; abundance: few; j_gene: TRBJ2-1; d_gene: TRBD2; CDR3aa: CASSLLGLAGGLNEQFF; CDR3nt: TGCGCCAGCAGCCTCCTGGGACTAGCGGGGGGGCTTAATGAGCAGTTCTTC
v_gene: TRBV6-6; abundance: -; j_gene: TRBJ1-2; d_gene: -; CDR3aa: CASSYSIDSSPYGYTF; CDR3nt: TGTGCCAGCAGTTACTCGATAGACTCATCCCCCTATGGCTACACCTTC
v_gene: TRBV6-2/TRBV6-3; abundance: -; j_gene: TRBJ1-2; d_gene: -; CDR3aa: CASSRDFVYGYTF; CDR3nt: TGTGCCAGCAGTAGGGACTTCGTGTATGGCTACACCTTC
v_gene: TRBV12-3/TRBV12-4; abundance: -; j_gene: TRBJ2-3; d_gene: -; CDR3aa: CASSYELRGTQYF; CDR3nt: TGTGCCAGCAGCTACGAATTAAGGGGGACGCAGTATTTT
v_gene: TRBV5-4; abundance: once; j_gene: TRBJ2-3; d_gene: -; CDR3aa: CASSPSWVADTQYF; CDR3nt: TGTGCCAGCAGCCCCTCTTGGGTGGCAGATACGCAGTATTTT
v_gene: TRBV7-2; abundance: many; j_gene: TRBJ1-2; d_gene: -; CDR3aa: CASSLAYRYGYTF; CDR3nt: TGTGCCAGCAGCTTAGCGTATCGCTATGGCTACACCTTC
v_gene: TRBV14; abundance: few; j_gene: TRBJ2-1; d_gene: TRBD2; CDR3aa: CASSRKAGAYTYNEQFF; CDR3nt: TGTGCCAGCAGCCGGAAAGCGGGAGCGTATACCTACAATGAGCAGTTCTTC
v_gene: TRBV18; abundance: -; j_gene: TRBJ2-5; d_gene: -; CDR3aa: CASSPRQVVYQETQYF; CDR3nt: TGTGCCAGCTCACCTCGGCAGGTGGTGTACCAAGAGACCCAGTACTTC
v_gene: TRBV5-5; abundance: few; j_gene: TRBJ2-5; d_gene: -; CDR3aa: CASIWRGGYQETQYF; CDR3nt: TGTGCCAGCATCTGGCGTGGGGGGTACCAAGAGACCCAGTACTTC
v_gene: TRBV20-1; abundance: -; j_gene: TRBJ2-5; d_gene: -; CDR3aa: CSAPGTKETQYF; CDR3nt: TGCAGTGCTCCCGGGACCAAAGAGACCCAGTACTTC
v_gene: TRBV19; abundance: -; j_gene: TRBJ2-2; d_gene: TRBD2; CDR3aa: CASTVGAGYTFTGELFF; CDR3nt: TGTGCCAGTACCGTGGGAGCGGGGTACACGTTCACCGGGGAGCTGTTTTTT
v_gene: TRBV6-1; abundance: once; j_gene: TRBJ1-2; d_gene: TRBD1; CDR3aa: CATRPGTGYGYTF; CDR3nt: TGTGCCACCCGTCCCGGGACAGGGTACGGCTACACCTTC
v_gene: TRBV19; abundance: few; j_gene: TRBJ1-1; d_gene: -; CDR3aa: CATSVLNTEAFF; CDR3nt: TGTGCCACCAGTGTGCTGAACACTGAAGCTTTCTTT
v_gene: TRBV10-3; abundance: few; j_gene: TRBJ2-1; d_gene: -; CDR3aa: CAISESIISGTDNEQFF; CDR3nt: TGTGCCATCAGTGAGTCGATTATAAGTGGGACCGACAATGAGCAGTTCTTC
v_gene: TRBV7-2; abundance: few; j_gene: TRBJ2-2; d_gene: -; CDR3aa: CASSPPKNTGELFF; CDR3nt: TGTGCCAGCAGCCCCCCGAAGAACACCGGGGAGCTGTTTTTT
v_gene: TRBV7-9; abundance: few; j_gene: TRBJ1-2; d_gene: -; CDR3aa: CASGQIYGYTF; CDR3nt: TGTGCCAGCGGACAGATCTATGGCTACACCTTC
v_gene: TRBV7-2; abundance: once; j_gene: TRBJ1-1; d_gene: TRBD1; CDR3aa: CASSLNRGGGTEAFF; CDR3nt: TGTGCCAGCAGCCTCAACAGGGGGGGGGGGACTGAAGCTTTCTTT
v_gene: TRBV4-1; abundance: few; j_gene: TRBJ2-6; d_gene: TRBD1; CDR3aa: CASSHLMGGTGDTGANVLTF; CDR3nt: TGCGCCAGCAGCCACTTAATGGGCGGGACAGGGGACACCGGGGCCAACGTCCTGACTTTC
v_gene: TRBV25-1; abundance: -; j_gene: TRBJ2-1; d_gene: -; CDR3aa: CASSESAGYYNEQFF; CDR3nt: TGTGCCAGCAGTGAATCCGCGGGGTACTACAATGAGCAGTTCTTC
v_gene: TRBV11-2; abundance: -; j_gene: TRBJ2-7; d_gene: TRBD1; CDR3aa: CASSRPGQGPEQYF; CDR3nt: TGTGCCAGCAGCCGCCCGGGACAGGGTCCCGAGCAGTACTTC
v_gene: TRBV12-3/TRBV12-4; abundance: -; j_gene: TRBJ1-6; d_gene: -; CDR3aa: CASSLLGDQGNSPLHF; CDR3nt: TGTGCCAGCAGTTTGTTGGGCGATCAGGGAAACTCACCCCTCCACTTT
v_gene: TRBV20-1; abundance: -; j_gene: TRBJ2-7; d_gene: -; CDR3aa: CSARDESRDANEQYF; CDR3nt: TGCAGTGCTAGAGATGAATCGCGGGACGCGAACGAGCAGTACTTC
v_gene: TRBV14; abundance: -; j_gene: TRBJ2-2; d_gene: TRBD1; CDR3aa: CASSPTGGNTGELFF; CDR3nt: TGTGCCAGCAGCCCGACAGGGGGGAACACCGGGGAGCTGTTTTTT
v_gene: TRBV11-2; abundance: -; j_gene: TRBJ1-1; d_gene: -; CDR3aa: CASSPHTTVNTEAFF; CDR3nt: TGTGCCAGCAGCCCCCATACCACCGTGAACACTGAAGCTTTCTTT
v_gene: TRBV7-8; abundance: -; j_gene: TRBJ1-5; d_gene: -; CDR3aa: CASSFGRDPYQPQHF; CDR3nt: TGTGCCAGCAGCTTCGGCAGGGATCCCTATCAGCCCCAGCATTTT
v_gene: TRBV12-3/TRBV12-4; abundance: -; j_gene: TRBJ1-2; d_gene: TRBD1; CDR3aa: CASSFTRRQGDYGYTF; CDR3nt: TGTGCCAGCAGTTTTACGAGGCGACAGGGGGACTATGGCTACACCTTC
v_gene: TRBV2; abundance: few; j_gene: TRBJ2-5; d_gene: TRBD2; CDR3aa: CATRKGSGTEETQYF; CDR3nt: TGTGCCACCAGGAAGGGAAGCGGGACTGAAGAGACCCAGTACTTC
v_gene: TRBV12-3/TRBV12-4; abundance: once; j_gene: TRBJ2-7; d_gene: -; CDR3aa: CASSYRGGSYEQYF; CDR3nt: TGTGCCAGCAGTTACCGAGGCGGGTCCTACGAGCAGTACTTC
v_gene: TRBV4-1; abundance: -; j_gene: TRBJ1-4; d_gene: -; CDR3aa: CASSQPLTRGEKLFF; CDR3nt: TGCGCCAGCAGCCAACCTCTGACCCGGGGTGAAAAACTGTTTTTT
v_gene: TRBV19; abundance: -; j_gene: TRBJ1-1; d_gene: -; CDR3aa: CASSFTRGTEAFF; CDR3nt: TGTGCCAGTAGTTTCACCAGGGGCACTGAAGCTTTCTTT
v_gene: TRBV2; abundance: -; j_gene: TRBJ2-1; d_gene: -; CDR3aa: CASRGVSGQFF; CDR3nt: TGTGCCAGCAGGGGGGTTTCAGGGCAGTTCTTC
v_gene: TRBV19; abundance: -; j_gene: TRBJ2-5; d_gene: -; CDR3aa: CATRDYQETQYF; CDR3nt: TGTGCCACCCGGGACTACCAAGAGACCCAGTACTTC
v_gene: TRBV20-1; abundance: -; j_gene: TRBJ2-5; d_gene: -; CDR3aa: CSARDHQGQETQYF; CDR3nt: TGCAGTGCTAGAGATCACCAGGGCCAAGAGACCCAGTACTTC
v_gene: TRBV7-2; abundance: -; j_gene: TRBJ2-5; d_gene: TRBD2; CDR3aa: CASSPQTSGQETQYF; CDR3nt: TGTGCCAGCAGCCCACAGACTAGCGGCCAAGAGACCCAGTACTTC
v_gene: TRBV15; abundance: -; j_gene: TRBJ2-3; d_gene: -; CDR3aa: CATSKNRVGGTDTQYF; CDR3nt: TGTGCCACCAGCAAGAACCGGGTGGGGGGCACAGATACGCAGTATTTT
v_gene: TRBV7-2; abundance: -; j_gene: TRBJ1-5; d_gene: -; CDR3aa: CASSLRQRGSNQPQHF; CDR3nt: TGTGCCAGCAGCCTCCGACAGCGGGGAAGCAATCAGCCCCAGCATTTT
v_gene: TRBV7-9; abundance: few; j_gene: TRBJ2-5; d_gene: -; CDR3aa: CASSPFSEEAKETQYF; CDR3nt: TGTGCCAGCAGCCCCTTCTCCGAGGAGGCCAAAGAGACCCAGTACTTC
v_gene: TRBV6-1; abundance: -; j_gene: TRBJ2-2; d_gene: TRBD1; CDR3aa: CASRRRQGRWNTGELFF; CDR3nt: TGTGCCAGCAGACGTAGACAGGGGCGATGGAACACCGGGGAGCTGTTTTTT